The 2 T cell receptor beta chains reported below all come from one sample, sequenced in a study of T cells in Graves' hyperthyroidism and ophthalmopathy. It was RNA transcripts that yielded the amplified TCR beta CDR3 regions. First-round RT-PCR of the TCR CDR3 relied on the HTBI primer set. TCRdb recomputed calls from the multiplex PCR reads with MiXCR, one row per CDR3 protein. The data show 90,000 to 120,000 distinct CDR3 sequences, 15% to 20% seen once. The sequencing sample was made of blood. These receptors were collected from a woman between 50 and 59 years old with Graves' hyperthyroidism.

This clonotype was observed at least ten times. V is TRBV30 and J is TRBJ1-4; weak D call: TRBD1 (6 bases). Germline V CDR1 and CDR2: GTSNPN, SVGIG (reference sequence). Trimming removed 1 base at V and 8 bases at J, with 14 bases between. The CDR3 extends over 14 amino acids. The chain's CDR3 is CAWSGQAGVEKLFF. CDR3 nucleotide sequence: TGTGCCTGGAGTGGACAGGCCGGAGTCGAAAAACTGTTTTTT.

This clonotype was picked up many times. V gene TRBV20-1 combines with J gene TRBJ2-7; 9 positions agree with TRBD1. Trimming cost V 6 bases and J 1 base; bases outside gene matches: 7. CDR3 size: 14 residues. Germline CDR1 and CDR2: DFQATT and SNEGSKA (reference sequence). The CDR3 DNA reads as TGCAGTGCCCTGGACAGGGGTAGGTCCTACGAGCAGTACGTC. This sequence encodes CSALDRGRSYEQYV.